The 28 T cell receptor beta chains below all came from one sample that was sequenced in a study of shared clonotypes between healthy human individuals. This table comes from immunoSEQ multiplex PCR, and its TCRdb copy is limited to in-frame clones, with some not included. Among around 2.5 million clones listed, 93% were seen once. The sequencing input was naive CD4+ T cells from PBMCs. The sample's subset: CD45RA+ positively selected. All receptors derive from a young man in good health. Some clones in this sample may be carry-over from other donors' samples.

This clone showed up just once. The V gene is TRBV11-2, the J gene TRBJ2-2, with D tentatively TRBD1 (5 bases). Germline loops: CDR1 SGHAT, CDR2 FQNNGV. V was cut by 5 bases and J by 7 bases, with 11 bases left in between. This CDR3 contains 13 residues. The CDR3 DNA follows: TGTGCCAGCAGCCCAGGGCCGTTCGGGGAGCTGTTTTTT. It translates to CASSPGPFGELFF.

V and J are TRBV4-1 and TRBJ1-2, with no clear D. Trimming took off 4 bases at V and 2 bases at J, with 11 bases between the two ends. This CDR3 spans 14 amino acids. Germline CDR1 MGHRA, CDR2 YSYEKL. CDR3 amino acids: CASSPAARNYGYTF. The CDR3 nucleotides read TGCGCCAGCAGCCCGGCGGCCCGGAACTATGGCTACACCTTC.

This rearrangement joins TRBV4-2 to TRBJ2-1; D not resolved. Germline CDR1 and CDR2: LGHNA and YNFKEQ. The V end was cut by 1 base, the J end by 12 bases, with 10 bases between. The CDR3 loop spans 12 amino acids. CDR3 in amino acids: CASSQVARLQFF. CDR3 sequence (DNA): TGTGCCAGCAGCCAAGTAGCCCGGCTGCAGTTCTTC.

The V and J genes are TRBV5-4 and TRBJ2-2; the D gene could be TRBD1 or TRBD2 (5 bases each). The germline CDR1 and CDR2 sequences are SGHNT and YYREEE (reference sequence). The CDR3 covers 15 residues. The ends were cut back, 4 bases at V and 1 base at J, with 11 bases in the middle. The CDR3 nucleotides are TGTGCCAGCAGCCGGGACCAGCAGAACACCGGGGAGCTGTTTTTT. It specifies CASSRDQQNTGELFF.

The CDR3 spells CASGQSGTGYTGELFF. As DNA, the CDR3 is TGTGCCAGCGGCCAATCCGGGACAGGGTACACCGGGGAGCTGTTTTTT. The chain recombines TRBV7-3 with TRBJ2-2; 9 bases map to TRBD1. CDR1 is SGHTA and CDR2 is FQGTGA in the germline V gene. There are 16 residues in the CDR3. The V gene end was trimmed by 8 bases and the J gene end by 3 bases; junction bases not matched to a gene: 10.

This chain connects TRBV5-1 to TRBJ2-7, with D perhaps TRBD2 (6 bases). Germline lookup yields CDR1 SGHRS and CDR2 YFSETQ. The CDR3 spans 15 residues. Between the trimmed V and J ends, which lost 4 bases and 0 bases, there was a span of 14 bases. The CDR3 loop is CASSPRDGSSYEQYF. The CDR3 nucleotides are TGCGCCAGCAGCCCCAGGGACGGGAGCTCCTACGAGCAGTACTTC.

This clone was detected only a few times. The chain uses TRBV6-5 and TRBJ1-1; D ambiguous. CDR1 is MNHEY, CDR2 SVGAGI, per germline. CDR3 length: 11 residues. Trimming shortened V by 6 bases and J by 3 bases, and 5 bases separated the two germline ends. CDR3 loop: CASRYHTEAFF. The CDR3 nucleotides read TGTGCCAGCAGATACCACACTGAAGCTTTCTTT.

V gene TRBV27 combines with J gene TRBJ2-1; D possibly uses TRBD1 or TRBD2 (5 bases each). The CDR3 has 16 residues. From germline, CDR1 is MNHEY and CDR2 SMNVEV (reference sequence). The V and J ends lost 4 bases and 8 bases respectively, with 21 bases between them. The CDR3 coding sequence is TGTGCCAGCAGTTCCACATTGGGGACCTCTAACCATGAGCAGTTCTTC. Its translation: CASSSTLGTSNHEQFF.

The gene calls are TRBV19 and TRBJ2-7, with 13 bases matching TRBD2. The CDR3 runs 16 residues. CDR1 and CDR2 (germline): LNHDA, SQIVND (reference sequence). The V gene end was trimmed by 6 bases and the J gene end by 3 bases; junction bases not matched to a gene: 8. The CDR3 DNA follows: TGTGCCAGTAGCCCGGGACTAGCGGGACTATACTACGAGCAGTACTTC. Protein sequence: CASSPGLAGLYYEQYF. The whole variable domain, remainder taken from reference TRBV19 and TRBJ2-7, is DGGITQSPKYLFRKEGQNVTLSCEQNLNHDAMYWYRQDPGQGLRLIYYSQIVNDFQKGDIAEGYSVSREKKESFPLTVTSAQKNPTAFYLCASSPGLAGLYYEQYFGPGTRLTVT.

The chain uses TRBV21-1 and TRBJ2-1. TRBV21-1 is reported as a pseudogene. CDR3 size: 18 residues. This CDR3 reads CASSKRGAGWASVNEQFF. The CDR3 bases are TGTGCCAGCAGCAAAAGGGGGGCCGGCTGGGCTTCCGTCAATGAGCAGTTCTTC.

The chain has TRBV18 and TRBJ1-1, with D unclear. Germline CDR1 and CDR2: KGHSH and LQKENI. V lost 1 base and J 11 bases, leaving 17 bases between the germline ends. The CDR3 contains 14 residues. This CDR3 is CASSPQGTPSGAFF. As DNA, the CDR3 is TGTGCCAGCTCACCACAGGGTACACCCTCGGGCGCTTTCTTT.

The V gene is TRBV5-5, the J gene TRBJ2-4; D is undetermined. CDR1 is SGHKS, CDR2 YYEKEE, per germline (reference sequence). This CDR3 has 11 amino acids. Trimming removed 3 bases at V and 7 bases at J, with 5 bases between. The CDR3 sequence is CASSYQNIQYF. The CDR3 DNA sequence: TGTGCCAGCAGCTACCAGAACATTCAGTACTTC.

As to this clone: Other nucleotide sequences from this sample produce the same CDR3. CDR3 loop: CASSLGGSTDTQYF. In DNA, the CDR3 is TGTGCCAGCAGTCTCGGGGGGTCGACAGATACGCAGTATTTT. The chain links TRBV28 to TRBJ2-3, with TRBD2 matching over 7 bases. The junction had 5 bases not matched to a gene; V was cut back by 5 bases and J by 3 bases. Germline V gene sequence: CDR1 MDHEN, CDR2 SYDVKM. There are 14 residues in the CDR3.

The chain links TRBV6-1 to TRBJ1-1; D is uncertain. The germline V gene encodes CDR1 MNHNS and CDR2 SASEGT. The CDR3 has 14 amino acids. The V and J ends lost 7 bases and 5 bases respectively, with 17 bases between them. The CDR3 sequence: CASITKTLGTEAFF. CDR3 DNA sequence: TGTGCCAGCATTACGAAGACGTTGGGAACTGAAGCTTTCTTT.

The rearrangement joins TRBV30 to TRBJ2-7; 8 bases are a match to TRBD1. Trimming at V came to 4 bases and at J to 3 bases, leaving 14 bases not matched to a gene. There are 16 residues in the CDR3. The germline CDR1 and CDR2 sequences are GTSNPN and SVGIG (reference sequence). The CDR3 spells CAWMGGQGGLYYEQYF. CDR3 sequence (DNA): TGTGCCTGGATGGGAGGACAGGGCGGCCTGTACTACGAGCAGTACTTC.

The chain couples TRBV5-8 to TRBJ2-1; the D is unclear. The germline V and J ends were trimmed by 4 bases and 10 bases, with 18 bases remaining between them. This CDR3 has 14 amino acids. Germline V gene data show CDR1 as SGHTS and CDR2 as YDEGEE. Here the CDR3 DNA reads TGTGCCAGCAGCCCCCTAGGATTGGATGGCGAGCAGTTCTTC. Its translation is CASSPLGLDGEQFF. Supplemented by reference TRBV5-8 and TRBJ2-1, the full variable domain reads EAGVTQSPTHLIKTRGQQATLRCSPISGHTSVYWYQQALGLGLQFLLWYDEGEERNRGNFPPRFSGRQFPNYSSELNVNALELEDSALYLCASSPLGLDGEQFFGPGTRLTVL.

The gene calls are TRBV27 and TRBJ2-1; 9 bases agree with TRBD2. Germline lookup yields CDR1 MNHEY and CDR2 SMNVEV (reference sequence). There are 16 residues in the CDR3. V dropped 3 bases and J dropped 7; count of bases not matched to a gene: 10. This chain's CDR3 is CASSLSSGRRGNEQFF. CDR3 sequence (DNA): TGTGCCAGCAGTTTGTCCAGCGGGAGGAGAGGGAATGAGCAGTTCTTC.

This clone was counted between two and nine times. Different DNA sequences within this sample yield the same CDR3. This chain links TRBV18 with TRBJ1-2, with 7 bases matching TRBD1. The junction had 3 bases not matched to a gene; V was cut back by 3 bases and J by 5 bases. The CDR3 has 13 amino acids. CDR1 and CDR2 (germline): KGHSH, LQKENI. The DNA of the CDR3 is TGTGCCAGCTCACCGACAGGGACTTATGGCTACACCTTC. Translated: CASSPTGTYGYTF.

This sequence joins TRBV19 and TRBJ1-4; D call uncertain. This CDR3 has 12 amino acids. Germline-derived CDR1 and CDR2 are LNHDA and SQIVND (reference sequence). Trimming shortened V by 10 bases and J by 10 bases, and 16 bases separated the two germline ends. The DNA of the CDR3 is TGTGCCACTCGGTCGGGGATCGGAAAACTGTTTTTT. This gives the protein CATRSGIGKLFF.

This sequence joins TRBV28 and TRBJ2-1; 10 bases line up with TRBD2. The germline V gene encodes CDR1 MDHEN and CDR2 SYDVKM. The CDR3 contains 16 residues. The V segment lost 5 bases and the J segment 12 bases; nucleotides outside the gene matches: 16. The CDR3 spells CASSAYQREGPLAQFF. In DNA form, the CDR3 reads TGTGCCAGCAGTGCCTACCAGCGGGAGGGCCCCCTCGCGCAGTTCTTC.

The chain links TRBV7-9 to TRBJ1-2, with D perhaps matching TRBD1 (5 bases). The CDR3 consists of 13 residues. The V and J ends lost 1 base and 6 bases respectively, with 9 bases between them. Germline CDR1 is SEHNR and CDR2 is FQNEAQ (reference sequence). In DNA form, the CDR3 reads TGTGCCAGCAGCTTAGGACGGGACCATGGCTACACCTTC. It is translated as CASSLGRDHGYTF.

This clone was picked up one time. In DNA form, the CDR3 reads TGTGCCAGCAGACTAGCGGGGGGGCAAGAGACCCAGTACTTC. This gives the protein CASRLAGGQETQYF. V usage is TRBV6-1 and J usage is TRBJ2-5, with TRBD2 matching over 13 bases. The junction had 0 bases not matched to a gene; V was cut back by 6 bases and J by 2 bases. This CDR3 is built from 14 residues. CDR1 MNHNS and CDR2 SASEGT come from the germline V gene.

This clone was detected once. The chain carries TRBV27 and TRBJ2-7; TRBD1 is a possible D gene (6 bases). The V gene's germline CDR1 is MNHEY and CDR2 SMNVEV (reference sequence). This CDR3 has 12 residues. Trimming removed 8 bases from V and 1 base from J, with 9 bases in between. DNA of the CDR3: TGTGCCAGCGGACAGATTTCCTACGAGCAGTACTTC. It encodes CASGQISYEQYF.

The rearrangement joins TRBV5-6 to TRBJ2-1; 7 positions match TRBD1. The junction had 8 bases not matched to a gene; V was cut back by 4 bases and J by 4 bases. The CDR3 has 15 residues. Germline loops: CDR1 SGHDT, CDR2 YYEEEE. DNA for the CDR3: TGTGCCAGCAGCCCGAGGGACAGAAATTACAATGAGCAGTTCTTC. Encoded protein: CASSPRDRNYNEQFF.

This chain joins TRBV5-4 and TRBJ2-7, with D tentatively TRBD1 or TRBD2 (5 bases each). Germline CDR1 and CDR2: SGHNT and YYREEE (reference sequence). This CDR3 has 18 residues. V lost 4 bases to trimming and J lost 1 base, with 24 bases between them. The CDR3 sequence: CASSHGTASKLMSYEQYF. The CDR3 DNA follows: TGTGCCAGCAGCCATGGGACCGCAAGTAAGCTTATGTCCTACGAGCAGTACTTC.

A word on this clone: The same CDR3 can be traced to other DNA sequences in this sample. The chain links TRBV7-2 to TRBJ1-5; D gene uncertain. CDR1 SGHTA and CDR2 FQGNSA come from the germline V gene. This CDR3 contains 13 residues. V lost 1 base and J lost 5, with 6 bases in between. CDR3 coding DNA: TGTGCCAGCAGCTTAGGATGGGATCAGCCCCAGCATTTT. Its translation: CASSLGWDQPQHF.

The chain is built from TRBV29-1 and TRBJ2-3; the match to TRBD2 covers 10 bases. The J segment lost 0 bases and the V segment lost 7 bases, leaving 4 bases of the junction unmatched. The CDR3 length is 14 residues. Germline CDR1 is SQVTM and CDR2 is ANQGSEA. The CDR3 region is CSARAGGSTDTQYF. CDR3 DNA sequence: TGCAGCGCCCGAGCGGGAGGGAGCACAGATACGCAGTATTTT.

This chain uses TRBV4-2 with TRBJ2-2; perhaps TRBD2 as D (5 bases). CDR1 LGHNA and CDR2 YNFKEQ come from the germline V gene. V shed 0 bases and J shed 4 bases, with 12 bases lying between them. This CDR3 has 16 residues. This CDR3 is CASSQDGGGLTGELFF. The CDR3 DNA reads TGTGCCAGCAGCCAAGATGGCGGCGGACTCACCGGGGAGCTGTTTTTT.